This entry lists 3 T cell receptor beta chains sequenced from one sample in a study. TCRdb called the 5' RACE reads again in MiXCR, with one record for every CDR3 protein. The table records tens of thousands of distinct CDR3 sequences, about 29% of them present only once. What was sequenced was tumor-infiltrating memory CD4+ T cells sorted from the breast tumor. Subset noted: memory CD4+ T cells, CD4+CD45RO+CD25-. These receptors were obtained from a female donor with breast cancer.

The CDR3 protein is CASSAGTRDFVEYF. DNA for the CDR3: TGTGCCAGCAGTGCCGGGACTAGGGACTTTGTGGAGTATTTT. V is TRBV6-2 or TRBV6-3 and J is TRBJ2-3; 8 bases align to TRBD2. V dropped 5 bases and J dropped 13; count of bases not matched to a gene: 14. Germline V CDR1 and CDR2: MNHEY, SVGEGT. The CDR3 has 14 amino acids.

This rearrangement joins TRBV4-2 to TRBJ2-5; D may be TRBD1 (5 bases). The CDR3 has 15 amino acids. Germline V gene lookup returns CDR1 LGHNA and CDR2 YNFKEQ. V dropped 0 bases and J dropped 2 bases, with 10 bases sitting between them. The CDR3 here is CASSQELGPQETQYF. The CDR3 coding sequence is TGTGCCAGCAGCCAAGAGTTGGGGCCTCAAGAGACCCAGTACTTC.

V gene TRBV4-1 combines with J gene TRBJ2-2, with a possible D match to TRBD2 (6 bases). V lost 0 bases, J lost 7 bases, and 15 bases lay in between. The V gene's germline CDR1 is MGHRA and CDR2 YSYEKL. The CDR3 sequence is 16 residues long. CDR3 protein: CASSQDVTRGLGELFF. Here the CDR3 DNA reads TGCGCCAGCAGCCAAGATGTGACTAGAGGACTCGGGGAGCTGTTTTTT.